This T cell receptor beta chain was captured by sequencing in a study of T-cell memory formation after mild COVID-19. General observations from the study: Contracting CD4+ clones lay largely in CM and EM, with CD8+ ones residing in EMRA.

V gave up 5 bases and J gave up 7 bases, with 17 bases separating them. The CDR3 contains 15 residues. Comments on this clonotype: Its target is not known.

Researchers used 5'RACE with constant-segment primers to make TCR alpha and TCR beta cDNA libraries that carry sample barcodes and UMIs. TCRdb re-called the 5' RACE reads through MiXCR, storing one row per CDR3 protein. The data show about 350,000 distinct CDR3 sequences, more than 20% seen once. The genes are TRBV12-3 or TRBV12-4 and TRBJ2-2; D may be TRBD2 (6 bases). Material for sequencing was PBMCs or a T cell subset sorted from them (not recorded which). This TCR was sampled from a man younger than 35 who had mild COVID-19 (a few samples of this study predate the infection). Cell type and time point are not known. In nucleotides, the CDR3 is TGTGCCAGCAGTCAACGCGGGTGGGGAGGCGGGGAGCTGTTTTTT. Residues: CASSQRGWGGGELFF.